The sequence of this T cell receptor beta chain was determined in a study of blood T cell repertoires in COVID-19. Study details: The cDNA or gDNA used as material had been derived from T cells, B-cell-depleted T cells, or PBMCs.

V was shortened by 7 bases and J by 4 bases, with 23 bases between the two germline ends. This CDR3 comprises 17 residues. CDR1 is SGHNT and CDR2 is YYREEE in the germline V gene (reference sequence). This clone was seen only once. This table comes from immunoSEQ multiplex PCR, and its TCRdb copy is limited to in-frame clones, with some not included. The profile shows 60,000 to 75,000 clones, about 85% of them singletons. This receptor was identified in a man aged 65-85 years with active COVID-19. V is TRBV5-4 and J is TRBJ2-2, with D possibly TRBD2 on 5 matching bases. The sample comprised peripheral blood. CDR3 DNA sequence: TGTGCCAGCGGCCGTGGCGGGCCCCCCGCGGGCACCGGGGAGCTGTTTTTT. It translates to CASGRGGPPAGTGELFF.